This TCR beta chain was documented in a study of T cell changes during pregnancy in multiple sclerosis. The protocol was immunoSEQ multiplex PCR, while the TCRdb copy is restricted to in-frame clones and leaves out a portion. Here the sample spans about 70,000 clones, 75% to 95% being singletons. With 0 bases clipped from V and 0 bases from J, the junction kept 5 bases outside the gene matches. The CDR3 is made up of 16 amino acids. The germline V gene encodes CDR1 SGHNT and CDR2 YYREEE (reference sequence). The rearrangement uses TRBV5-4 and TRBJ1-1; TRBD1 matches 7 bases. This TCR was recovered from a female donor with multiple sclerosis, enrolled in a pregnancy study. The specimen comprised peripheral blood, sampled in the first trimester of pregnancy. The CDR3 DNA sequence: TGTGCCAGCAGCTTGGCCCGACAGGGTTTGAACACTGAAGCTTTCTTT. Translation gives CASSLARQGLNTEAFF.